The 17 T cell receptor beta chains below all came from one sample that was sequenced in a study of circulating CD8 cells and anti-PD-1 response in melanoma. Each library started from around 14 ng of total RNA using the QIAseq Immune Repertoire TCR panel. MiXCR was run by TCRdb on the reads, yielding one entry per CDR3 protein. Here the sample spans several hundred distinct CDR3 sequences, less than 9.5% being singletons. Sorting of live CD3+CD8+TCRalphabeta+ cells by PD-1 and/or TIGIT gave four subsets. The sample here was CD8+ T cells from PBMCs, taken at baseline or after one month of anti-PD-1 therapy (not recorded which). The source of these receptors is a human donor with melanoma.

By its share, this clonotype is medium-sized. The CDR3 sequence is CATSDRGFYNEQFF. The CDR3, as DNA: TGTGCCACCAGTGACCGGGGGTTCTACAATGAGCAGTTCTTC. The chain carries TRBV24-1 and TRBJ2-1, with a tentative D call TRBD2 (6 bases). This CDR3 contains 14 residues. Trimming cost V 4 bases and J 3 bases, with 9 bases left between them. Germline V gives CDR1 KGHDR, CDR2 SFDVKD.

This clonotype was counted only a few times. The V gene is TRBV6-5, the J gene TRBJ2-3, with a tentative D call TRBD1 (6 bases). CDR3 length equals 13 residues. In germline, CDR1 is MNHEY, CDR2 SVGAGI. V shed 5 bases and J shed 5 bases, with 11 bases lying between them. CDR3 in amino acids: CASSQQGRDTQYF. The CDR3 DNA reads TGTGCCAGCAGTCAACAGGGAAGAGATACGCAGTATTTT.

There are a few counts of this clonotype. CDR3 in amino acids: CASSGNSNQPQHF. Here the CDR3 DNA reads TGTGCCAGTAGTGGCAACAGCAATCAGCCCCAGCATTTT. The V gene is TRBV19, the J gene TRBJ1-5; D gene uncertain. Germline V gene sequence: CDR1 LNHDA, CDR2 SQIVND (reference sequence). V was clipped by 5 bases and J by 1 base, with 6 bases between them. CDR3 size: 13 residues. Drawing the rest from reference TRBV19 and TRBJ1-5, the complete variable domain is DGGITQSPKYLFRKEGQNVTLSCEQNLNHDAMYWYRQDPGQGLRLIYYSQIVNDFQKGDIAEGYSVSREKKESFPLTVTSAQKNPTAFYLCASSGNSNQPQHFGDGTRLSIL.

In its sample, this clonotype was seen once. This rearrangement joins TRBV19 to TRBJ1-1; unclear D gene. The germline V gene has CDR1 LNHDA and CDR2 SQIVND (reference sequence). V shed 3 bases and J shed 5 bases, with 16 bases lying between them. The CDR3 runs to 15 residues. The DNA for the CDR3 is TGTGCCAGTAGTATCTCGGACTCAGGAGGAACTGAAGCTTTCTTT. It is translated as CASSISDSGGTEAFF.

This clonotype was counted a few times. V is TRBV24-1 and J is TRBJ1-5, with D tentatively TRBD1 (5 bases). The CDR3 sequence is 15 residues long. Germline loops: CDR1 KGHDR, CDR2 SFDVKD. V lost 7 bases, J lost 3 bases, and 15 bases lay in between. CDR3 in DNA: TGTGCCACCAGACCCCGGGGAGGGACCAATCAGCCCCAGCATTTT. Translation gives CATRPRGGTNQPQHF.

This clonotype was recorded a few times. The CDR3 loop is CASSSHRDEQYF. The CDR3 nucleotides read TGTGCCAGCAGCTCCCACAGGGACGAGCAGTACTTC. The rearrangement joins TRBV7-9 to TRBJ2-7, with D tentatively TRBD1 (6 bases). This CDR3 contains 12 residues. The V end lost 4 bases, the J end lost 5 bases, and 9 bases lay between the germline ends. Germline-derived CDR1 and CDR2 are SEHNR and FQNEAQ (reference sequence).

This clonotype was seen a handful of times. This chain uses TRBV7-2 with TRBJ2-7; possibly TRBD1 or TRBD2 for D (5 bases each). The V and J ends lost 4 bases and 2 bases respectively, with 12 bases between them. CDR1 and CDR2 (germline): SGHTA, FQGNSA. The CDR3 spans 14 residues. CDR3 sequence (DNA): TGTGCCAGCAGCTATCAGGGACCTACCTACGAGCAGTACTTC. Translation gives CASSYQGPTYEQYF. The variable domain in full, completed from reference TRBV7-2 and TRBJ2-7, reads GAGVSQSPSNKVTEKGKDVELRCDPISGHTALYWYRQSLGQGLEFLIYFQGNSAPDKSGLPSDRFSAERTGGSVSTLTIQRTQQEDSAVYLCASSYQGPTYEQYFGPGTRLTVT.

This clonotype rates as medium-sized. The chain uses TRBV24-1 and TRBJ1-2, with unresolved D. V gave up 7 bases and J gave up 8 bases, with 16 bases separating them. Germline V lookup: CDR1 KGHDR, CDR2 SFDVKD. The CDR3 spans 13 residues. The CDR3: CATSHAEGGGYTF. The DNA for the CDR3 is TGTGCCACCAGCCACGCAGAAGGTGGGGGCTACACCTTC.

There are a few counts of this clonotype. Since a much larger clone is just one base distant, this may be a read error. The chain links TRBV2 to TRBJ2-7; D may be TRBD1 or TRBD2 (6 bases each). The CDR3 is 12 residues long. Germline CDR1 and CDR2: SNHLY and FYNNEI. For the CDR3, the DNA is TGTGCCAGCAGTCCGGGGGCCTACGGGCAGTACTTC. Its translation is CASSPGAYGQYF.

This clonotype is labeled large. This may be a read error, as it is one base from a much larger clone. The chain is built from TRBV19 and TRBJ1-5; D is undetermined. This CDR3 region has 13 residues. V lost 3 bases to trimming and J lost 7 bases, with 10 bases between them. Germline CDR1 and CDR2: LNHDA and SQIVND (reference sequence). The CDR3 region has the DNA TGTGCCAGTAGTATCGGAGGAAGGCAGCCCCAGCATTTT. As protein: CASSIGGRQPQHF. The full variable domain, in which reference TRBV19 and TRBJ1-5 provide the parts outside the CDR3, is DGGITQSPKYLFRKEGQNVTLSCEQNLNHDAMYWYRQDPGQGLRLIYYSQIVNDFQKGDIAEGYSVSREKKESFPLTVTSAQKNPTAFYLCASSIGGRQPQHFGDGTRLSIL.

This clonotype is labeled as large. The chain combines TRBV7-3 with TRBJ2-3, with TRBD1 as a possible D gene (6 bases). This CDR3 region has 15 residues. V lost 5 bases and J lost 5, with 17 bases in between. Looked up from germline, CDR1 is SGHTA and CDR2 is FQGTGA. CDR3 sequence (DNA): TGTGCCAGCAGCCTCTCAGTGGGGGCTTTAGATACGCAGTATTTT. Amino acids: CASSLSVGALDTQYF.

The chain carries TRBV29-1 and TRBJ1-1, with D tentatively TRBD1 (5 bases). The CDR3 extends over 13 amino acids. The germline CDR1 and CDR2 sequences are SQVTM and ANQGSEA. Trimming stripped 8 bases from V and 4 bases from J, with 17 bases between. CDR3 bases: TGCAGCAGCCGAGAGGGGATCGGCACTGAAGCTTTCTTT. Translation: CSSREGIGTEAFF.

This clonotype is categorized as large (0.1 to 1%). The chain uses TRBV27 and TRBJ1-2; 8 bases fit TRBD1. The CDR3 loop spans 14 amino acids. The V and J ends lost 2 bases and 2 bases, in that order; junction bases with no gene match: 1. Germline CDR1 and CDR2: MNHEY and SMNVEV (reference sequence). CDR3 loop: CASSLQGANYGYTF. DNA for the CDR3: TGTGCCAGCAGTTTACAGGGGGCAAACTATGGCTACACCTTC.

This clonotype was seen a handful of times. V usage is TRBV4-3 and J usage is TRBJ2-7, with 11 nucleotides matching TRBD1. V was clipped by 4 bases and J by 7 bases; unmatched bases: 6. The length of the CDR3 is 14 residues. The germline V gene has CDR1 LGHNA and CDR2 YSLEER. The CDR3 DNA follows: TGCGCCAGCAGCCGCGGACAGGGGGCGTGGGAGCAGTACTTC. Translation gives CASSRGQGAWEQYF.

This clonotype qualifies as medium-sized. The rearrangement joins TRBV24-1 to TRBJ2-5; 9 bases align to TRBD1. The CDR3 sequence is 14 residues long. Trimming removed 4 bases from V and 5 bases from J; junction bases left unmatched: 4. CDR1 KGHDR and CDR2 SFDVKD come from the germline V gene. DNA for the CDR3: TGTGCCACCAGTGACTCCGACAGGGGGGAGACCCAGTACTTC. This translates into CATSDSDRGETQYF.

The rearrangement uses TRBV28 and TRBJ2-2; the D gene is possibly TRBD2 (6 bases). Germline-derived CDR1 and CDR2 are MDHEN and SYDVKM. The CDR3 loop spans 15 amino acids. Deletions cut 6 bases from V and 0 bases from J, with 11 bases between. CDR3: CASRGGLTNTGELFF. CDR3 nucleotide sequence: TGTGCCAGCAGGGGGGGACTTACGAACACCGGGGAGCTGTTTTTT.

The chain is built from TRBV24-1 and TRBJ2-5; 11 bases are shared with TRBD1. This CDR3 has 15 amino acids. J was trimmed by 4 bases and V by 9 bases; bases with no gene match: 9. Germline assignment: CDR1 KGHDR and CDR2 SFDVKD. The CDR3 region is CATQNGQGAGETQYF. DNA of the CDR3: TGTGCCACCCAGAACGGACAGGGGGCCGGAGAGACCCAGTACTTC.